The 2 T cell receptor beta chains below all came from one sample that was sequenced in a study of blood T cell repertoires in COVID-19. TCRdb keeps only in-frame clones here, not all; method: immunoSEQ multiplex PCR. The table lists 210,000 or so clones, approximately 89% of them singletons. Input material: PBMCs or T cells enriched from blood (not recorded which). These receptor sequences come from a woman aged 25 to 39 who had been exposed to COVID-19.

The chain couples TRBV3-1 (or the pseudogene TRBV3-2) to TRBJ2-7; 7 bases line up with TRBD2. With V trimmed by 1 base and J by 0 bases, 3 bases remained unmatched. Germline V gives CDR1 LGHDT, CDR2 YNNKEL (reference sequence). CDR3 length: 15 residues. The CDR3 nucleotides are TGTGCCAGCAGCCAAGGTGGCGGGAGCTCCTACGAGCAGTACTTC. Encoded protein: CASSQGGGSSYEQYF.

This chain links TRBV4-2 with TRBJ2-7, with 8 bases matching TRBD2. CDR3 size: 19 residues. In germline, CDR1 is LGHNA, CDR2 YNFKEQ. V gave up 6 bases and J gave up 6 bases; unmatched junction bases: 25. CDR3 region: CASRNPGQRMIAGWGEQYF. DNA of the CDR3: TGTGCCAGCAGGAACCCAGGTCAGAGGATGATAGCGGGGTGGGGCGAGCAGTACTTC.